These 26 T cell receptor beta chains were sequenced from one sample in a study of T cells after yellow fever vaccination. MiXCR, run by TCRdb on the 5' RACE reads, gives a single entry per CDR3 protein. The profile shows a few hundred thousand distinct CDR3 sequences, under 15% of them singletons. Sequenced here: CD4+ T cells sorted from PBMCs, sampled 15 days after the yellow fever booster vaccination. These receptor sequences come from a young man who received the YFV17D yellow fever vaccine.

The table lists this clonotype with a few counts. The chain links TRBV5-5 to TRBJ1-4, with 7 bases fitting TRBD1. There are 16 residues in the CDR3. Trimming took 4 bases from V and 0 from J; bases not matched to a gene: 6. CDR1 and CDR2 from the germline V gene are SGHKS and YYEKEE (reference sequence). CDR3 sequence reads: CASSKAGGATNEKLFF. The CDR3 DNA reads as TGTGCCAGCAGCAAAGCAGGGGGTGCAACTAATGAAAAACTGTTTTTT.

The chain links TRBV14 to TRBJ2-1; D is undetermined. This CDR3 has 12 residues. Germline CDR1 is SGHDN and CDR2 is FVKESK. Trimming removed 0 bases at V and 7 bases at J, with 4 bases between. CDR3 region: CASSQEWNEQFF. The CDR3 DNA is TGTGCCAGCAGCCAAGAGTGGAATGAGCAGTTCTTC.

The chain is built from TRBV6-5 and TRBJ2-3; possible D gene TRBD1, 6 bases. Between the trimmed V and J ends, which lost 6 bases and 4 bases, there was a span of 17 bases. The CDR3 totals 15 residues. Germline-derived CDR1 and CDR2 are MNHEY and SVGAGI. CDR3 in amino acids: CASRLQGSGADTQYF. The CDR3 DNA reads TGTGCCAGCAGACTTCAGGGGAGTGGGGCAGATACGCAGTATTTT.

This clonotype was detected many times. The CDR3 DNA reads as TGTGCCAGCAGCTTAGAAGTGCGGGGGGACAATGAGCAGTTCTTC. Encoded protein: CASSLEVRGDNEQFF. This chain links TRBV7-6 with TRBJ2-1; 8 nucleotides match TRBD2. Germline lookup yields CDR1 SGHVS and CDR2 FNYEAQ. Losses at the gene ends were 1 base for V and 5 bases for J; bases not matched to a gene: 4. The CDR3 contains 15 residues. The full variable domain, with the rest looked up from reference TRBV7-6 and TRBJ2-1, is GAGVSQSPRYKVTKRGQDVALRCDPISGHVSLYWYRQALGQGPEFLTYFNYEAQQDKSGLPNDRFSAERPEGSISTLTIQRTEQRDSAMYRCASSLEVRGDNEQFFGPGTRLTVL.

This sequence joins TRBV6-1 and TRBJ1-2; D gene uncertain. The V and J ends lost 6 bases and 7 bases respectively, with 12 bases between them. CDR1 MNHNS and CDR2 SASEGT come from the germline V gene. This CDR3 comprises 12 residues. The CDR3 protein is CASRPPGSGYTF. CDR3 nucleotides: TGTGCCAGCAGGCCGCCTGGATCTGGCTACACCTTC.

The gene calls are TRBV7-3 and TRBJ2-1, with TRBD2 as a possible D gene (7 bases). The CDR3 has 14 residues. Germline CDR1 SGHTA, CDR2 FQGTGA. V was clipped by 5 bases and J by 8 bases, with 16 bases between them. The CDR3 nucleotides read TGTGCCAGCAGCGCGGGGGCTCCCCTCTATGAGCAGTTCTTC. Translated, it gives CASSAGAPLYEQFF.

This clonotype was seen more than once but under ten times. V is TRBV10-2 and J is TRBJ2-5, with 12 bases lining up with TRBD2. J gave up 5 bases and V 5 bases, and 3 bases lay outside the gene matches. This CDR3 spans 14 amino acids. Looked up from germline, CDR1 is WSHSY and CDR2 is SAAADI. CDR3 DNA sequence: TGCGCCAGCAGTACTAGCGGGGGGTCGGAGACCCAGTACTTC. This gives the protein CASSTSGGSETQYF.

This chain uses TRBV23-1 with TRBJ2-2, with D possibly matching TRBD2 (7 bases). TRBV23-1 belongs to the ORF category, with a function that is uncertain. V gave up 1 base and J gave up 7 bases, with 13 bases separating them. This CDR3 contains 15 residues. CDR3 in DNA: TGCGCCAGCAGTCAATTCCGGGGGGCGGACGGGGAGCTGTTTTTT. It specifies CASSQFRGADGELFF.

This clonotype was observed a handful of times. This chain joins TRBV19 and TRBJ1-2; no reliable D call. Trimming pared 6 bases from V and 8 bases from J, leaving 28 bases between. This CDR3 contains 17 residues. Per germline, CDR1 LNHDA and CDR2 SQIVND (reference sequence). The CDR3 DNA reads as TGTGCCAGTAGACGACCCGGGGTAACGGCGTTTCTCGGGGGCTACACCTTC. Its protein is CASRRPGVTAFLGGYTF.

The CDR3 DNA reads as TGTGCCAGCAGCTCGGACAGGGGGAAAGGTCAGCCCCAGCATTTT. This sequence encodes CASSSDRGKGQPQHF. V usage is TRBV2 and J usage is TRBJ1-5, with TRBD1 matching 10 bases. Germline V gene lookup returns CDR1 SNHLY and CDR2 FYNNEI. The CDR3 contains 15 residues. V lost 6 bases, J lost 6 bases, and 8 bases stayed unmatched.

There are a few counts of this clonotype. J is TRBJ2-1 and V is TRBV27, with D unclear. The germline V gene has CDR1 MNHEY and CDR2 SMNVEV (reference sequence). Deletions cut 6 bases from V and 9 bases from J, with 15 bases between. This CDR3 spans 13 amino acids. The chain's CDR3 is CASRQLGSGEQFF. DNA of the CDR3: TGTGCCAGCAGGCAGCTGGGGTCGGGTGAGCAGTTCTTC.

The chain joins TRBV7-3 to TRBJ2-3; 13 nucleotides agree with TRBD2. V lost 5 bases to trimming and J lost 5 bases; unmatched junction nucleotides: 7. Per the germline V gene, CDR1 is SGHTA and CDR2 is FQGTGA. CDR3 length: 16 amino acids. DNA of the CDR3: TGTGCCAGCAGCCCGGGCGGACTAGCGGGGGTAGATACGCAGTATTTT. This encodes CASSPGGLAGVDTQYF.

This clonotype came up a few times. V gene TRBV7-2 combines with J gene TRBJ2-1; 9 nucleotides line up with TRBD2. Germline CDR1 reads SGHTA; CDR2 reads FQGNSA. The CDR3 spans 19 residues. The trim removed 5 bases at V and 0 bases at J, leaving 14 bases unmatched. The CDR3 nucleotides are TGTGCCAGCAGCCAGATGGGGCTAGCGGGGCACGGCTCCTACAATGAGCAGTTCTTC. This encodes CASSQMGLAGHGSYNEQFF. Full variable domain (rest looked up from reference TRBV7-2 and TRBJ2-1): GAGVSQSPSNKVTEKGKDVELRCDPISGHTALYWYRQSLGQGLEFLIYFQGNSAPDKSGLPSDRFSAERTGGSVSTLTIQRTQQEDSAVYLCASSQMGLAGHGSYNEQFFGPGTRLTVL.

The chain couples TRBV5-1 to TRBJ2-5; D remains unclear. Per germline, CDR1 SGHRS and CDR2 YFSETQ. Trimming pared 4 bases from V and 4 bases from J, leaving 17 bases between. The CDR3 length is 15 residues. Written as DNA, the CDR3 is TGCGCCAGCAGCCTAACGCCTACGCGTCGAGAGACCCAGTACTTC. It yields the protein CASSLTPTRRETQYF. Together with reference TRBV5-1 and TRBJ2-5, the CDR3 gives the full variable domain: KAGVTQTPRYLIKTRGQQVTLSCSPISGHRSVSWYQQTPGQGLQFLFEYFSETQRNKGNFPGRFSGRQFSNSRSEMNVSTLELGDSALYLCASSLTPTRRETQYFGPGTRLLVL.

This clonotype showed up many times. The chain is built from TRBV4-3 and TRBJ2-1; 9 bases map to TRBD2. The germline V gene encodes CDR1 LGHNA and CDR2 YSLEER. There are 16 residues in the CDR3. V dropped 1 base and J dropped 1; count of bases not matched to a gene: 2. The CDR3 sequence: CASSQGLAGSYNEQFF. The CDR3 nucleotides are TGCGCCAGCAGCCAAGGTCTAGCGGGGTCCTACAATGAGCAGTTCTTC.

This clonotype was seen more than once but under ten times. The gene calls are TRBV5-1 and TRBJ2-2, with 8 positions matching TRBD1. Trimming at V came to 5 bases and at J to 5 bases, leaving 8 bases not matched to a gene. Germline V gene sequence: CDR1 SGHRS, CDR2 YFSETQ. There are 15 residues in the CDR3. CDR3 sequence (DNA): TGCGCCAGCAGACCCGGGACAGGTTTAACCGGGGAGCTGTTTTTT. It is translated as CASRPGTGLTGELFF.

The chain joins TRBV5-1 to TRBJ2-2; tentative D call: TRBD1 (5 bases). The ends were cut back, 4 bases at V and 4 bases at J, with 8 bases in the middle. Germline V gene data show CDR1 as SGHRS and CDR2 as YFSETQ. The CDR3 spans 13 residues. The CDR3 DNA reads TGCGCCAGCAGCAGGGGAAGCACCGGGGAGCTGTTTTTT. This codes for CASSRGSTGELFF.

The V and J genes are TRBV3-1 and TRBJ1-5; D possibly corresponds to TRBD1 (6 bases). V dropped 2 bases and J dropped 6 bases, with 14 bases sitting between them. Per germline, CDR1 LGHDT and CDR2 YNNKEL (reference sequence). The CDR3 has 15 residues. CDR3 amino acids: CASSQYPGGGQPQHF. Here the CDR3 DNA reads TGTGCCAGCAGCCAATATCCAGGAGGGGGTCAGCCCCAGCATTTT.

The CDR3: CASSSAGTGGVYEQFF. CDR3 nucleotide sequence: TGTGCCAGCAGTTCGGCCGGGACTGGGGGGGTATATGAGCAGTTCTTC. V usage is TRBV6-5 and J usage is TRBJ2-1, with 7 bases identical to TRBD2. This CDR3 comprises 16 residues. The V gene end was trimmed by 4 bases and the J gene end by 8 bases; junction bases not matched to a gene: 14. The germline CDR1 and CDR2 sequences are MNHEY and SVGAGI.

The V call is TRBV30, the J call TRBJ1-6; unclear D gene. The V gene lost 5 bases and the J gene lost 8 bases, with 13 bases spanning the gap. Per germline, CDR1 GTSNPN and CDR2 SVGIG (reference sequence). The CDR3 runs to 13 residues. CDR3 in DNA: TGTGCCTGGGCGGGATTTGAGGATTCACCCCTCCACTTT. It specifies CAWAGFEDSPLHF.

This clonotype was detected a few times. The V call is TRBV6-5, the J call TRBJ2-7; 9 bases match TRBD2. The CDR3 covers 18 residues. V gave up 1 base and J gave up 0 bases; unmatched junction bases: 10. Germline loops: CDR1 MNHEY, CDR2 SVGAGI. The chain's CDR3 is CASSYFLSSGASSYEQYF. DNA for the CDR3: TGTGCCAGCAGTTACTTTTTGTCTAGCGGGGCAAGCTCCTACGAGCAGTACTTC.

J is TRBJ2-1 and V is TRBV4-3; TRBD2 matches 8 bases. Looked up from germline, CDR1 is LGHNA and CDR2 is YSLEER. The CDR3 runs to 15 residues. After removal of 0 bases from V and 4 bases from J, the junction contained 2 bases not matched to a gene. The CDR3, as DNA: TGCGCCAGCAGCCAAGATGGGACTAGATACAATGAGCAGTTCTTC. As protein: CASSQDGTRYNEQFF.

The genes are TRBV5-1 and TRBJ2-5; 9 bases map to TRBD2. Germline loops: CDR1 SGHRS, CDR2 YFSETQ. The CDR3 is 16 amino acids. Trimming removed 4 bases from V and 0 bases from J; junction bases left unmatched: 7. This CDR3 is CASSPVLAGNQETQYF. The CDR3 DNA follows: TGCGCCAGCAGCCCGGTCCTAGCGGGGAACCAAGAGACCCAGTACTTC.

This clonotype turned up a few times. V is TRBV27 and J is TRBJ1-1; D remains unclear. Trimming removed 6 bases from V and 6 bases from J, with 11 bases in between. Germline V gives CDR1 MNHEY, CDR2 SMNVEV (reference sequence). The CDR3 contains 12 residues. CDR3 bases: TGTGCCAGCAGACTCGGGAGACCTGAAGCTTTCTTT. Its translation is CASRLGRPEAFF.

This clonotype was seen a handful of times. This sequence joins TRBV12-3 or TRBV12-4 and TRBJ1-2, with D unresolved. V lost 4 bases to trimming and J lost 7 bases, with 10 bases between them. This CDR3 has 12 amino acids. The DNA of the CDR3 is TGTGCCAGCAGTTCCCGGCCGTTTGGCTACACCTTC. It is translated as CASSSRPFGYTF.

This clonotype appeared a few times. The gene calls are TRBV19 and TRBJ2-7, with D possibly matching TRBD2 (6 bases). The ends were cut back, 3 bases at V and 1 base at J, with 13 bases in the middle. Germline loops: CDR1 LNHDA, CDR2 SQIVND (reference sequence). CDR3 size: 15 residues. The CDR3 loop is CASSMLAGSSYEQYF. The CDR3 nucleotides are TGTGCCAGTAGTATGCTTGCGGGATCATCCTACGAGCAGTACTTC. Full variable domain (rest looked up from reference TRBV19 and TRBJ2-7): DGGITQSPKYLFRKEGQNVTLSCEQNLNHDAMYWYRQDPGQGLRLIYYSQIVNDFQKGDIAEGYSVSREKKESFPLTVTSAQKNPTAFYLCASSMLAGSSYEQYFGPGTRLTVT.